A single sample is the source of the 18 T cell receptor beta chains below, sequenced in a study of blood T cell repertoires in COVID-19. Sequencing was performed with immunoSEQ multiplex PCR; in TCRdb, only in-frame clones are kept and a portion is missing. The sample holds a few hundred thousand clones, approximately 85% seen once. The sequenced material came from peripheral blood. The receptor source for this set is a woman between 65 and 79 years old with acute or convalescent COVID-19.

The chain carries TRBV21-1 and TRBJ1-1; the table gives TRBD1 as D, unverified against the DNA. TRBV21-1 is a pseudogene locus. The CDR3 contains 18 residues. The CDR3 loop reads CASSKVSAPQGINTEAFF. The CDR3 nucleotides read TGTGCCAGCAGCAAAGTATCGGCTCCCCAGGGAATTAACACTGAAGCTTTCTTT.

This sequence joins TRBV30 and TRBJ1-1; D unclear. The CDR3 has 10 amino acids. Per germline, CDR1 GTSNPN and CDR2 SVGIG (reference sequence). V lost 7 bases, J lost 3 bases, and 6 bases lay in between. The CDR3 coding sequence is TGTGCCTCTTCGGACACTGAAGCTTTCTTT. Translating gives CASSDTEAFF.

The table lists this clone with a few counts. The V call is TRBV2, the J call TRBJ1-4; 10 bases line up with TRBD1. This CDR3 is built from 15 residues. Per the germline V gene, CDR1 is SNHLY and CDR2 is FYNNEI. J was trimmed by 6 bases and V by 4 bases; bases with no gene match: 5. As DNA, the CDR3 is TGTGCCAGCAGTGGGAGAGGGACAGGGGATGAAAAACTGTTTTTT. It codes for CASSGRGTGDEKLFF.

Regarding this clone: In the same sample, other DNA sequences code for this CDR3. The chain combines TRBV12-3 or TRBV12-4 with TRBJ1-5; D remains unclear. CDR3 size: 11 residues. V was clipped by 3 bases and J by 6 bases, with 3 bases between them. CDR3 amino acids: CASSLSQPQHF. The CDR3 region has the DNA TGTGCCAGCAGTTTGAGTCAGCCCCAGCATTTT.

The rearrangement uses TRBV5-5 and TRBJ2-3; the D is unclear. V was cut by 1 base and J by 1 base, with 7 bases left in between. The CDR3 totals 14 residues. The germline gives CDR1 SGHKS, CDR2 YYEKEE (reference sequence). The DNA for the CDR3 is TGTGCCAGCAGCTTGTTACCAGGCACAGATACGCAGTATTTT. Its protein product is CASSLLPGTDTQYF.

The gene calls are TRBV25-1 and TRBJ2-7; 10 positions match TRBD1. V was clipped by 6 bases and J by 2 bases; unmatched bases: 10. CDR3 length equals 16 residues. Germline loops: CDR1 MGHDK, CDR2 SYGVNS. The CDR3 sequence: CASRSPLGTGAYEQYF. DNA for the CDR3: TGTGCCAGCAGGAGTCCTCTAGGGACAGGGGCCTACGAGCAGTACTTC.

This chain uses TRBV19 with TRBJ1-1; a possible D gene is TRBD1 (5 bases). The CDR3 spans 13 residues. V gave up 3 bases and J gave up 6 bases, with 11 bases separating them. Germline values: CDR1 LNHDA, CDR2 SQIVND (reference sequence). The CDR3 sequence is CASSIGGTPEAFF. The CDR3 nucleotides read TGTGCCAGTAGTATTGGGGGGACCCCTGAAGCTTTCTTT. Filled out from reference TRBV19 and TRBJ1-1, the complete variable domain reads DGGITQSPKYLFRKEGQNVTLSCEQNLNHDAMYWYRQDPGQGLRLIYYSQIVNDFQKGDIAEGYSVSREKKESFPLTVTSAQKNPTAFYLCASSIGGTPEAFFGQGTRLTVV.

The chain employs TRBV6-5 and TRBJ2-2; the D gene is possibly TRBD2 (6 bases). CDR3 length equals 13 residues. Germline CDR1 MNHEY, CDR2 SVGAGI. Trimming stripped 11 bases from V and 2 bases from J, with 12 bases between. Here the CDR3 reads CAGGGTNTGELFF. In nucleotides, the CDR3 is TGTGCCGGGGGAGGTACTAACACCGGGGAGCTGTTTTTT.

This clone was seen a handful of times. The V call is TRBV11-2, the J call TRBJ2-2; 8 positions match TRBD2. Trimming at V came to 1 base and at J to 2 bases, leaving 6 bases not matched to a gene. CDR3 length: 17 amino acids. Germline loops: CDR1 SGHAT, CDR2 FQNNGV. The CDR3 reads CASSLATWTSNTGELFF. CDR3 sequence (DNA): TGTGCCAGCAGCTTAGCGACCTGGACTAGCAACACCGGGGAGCTGTTTTTT.

CDR3 sequence reads: CASSPVLRGGYTF. In DNA, the CDR3 is TGCGCCAGCAGCCCCGTACTTCGGGGAGGCTACACCTTC. This chain uses TRBV5-1 with TRBJ1-2; D not resolved. In germline, CDR1 is SGHRS, CDR2 YFSETQ. There are 13 residues in the CDR3. V was clipped by 4 bases and J by 8 bases, with 15 bases between them.

The chain uses TRBV11-3 and TRBJ1-1; 7 nucleotides line up with TRBD1. The CDR3 consists of 13 residues. The V and J ends lost 2 bases and 7 bases, in that order; junction bases with no gene match: 4. Germline loops: CDR1 SGHNT, CDR2 YENEEA. The CDR3 here is CASSLRQGVEAFF. The CDR3 DNA is TGTGCCAGCAGCTTACGACAGGGAGTTGAAGCTTTCTTT. Drawing the rest from reference TRBV11-3 and TRBJ1-1, the complete variable domain is EAGVVQSPRYKIIEKKQPVAFWCNPISGHNTLYWYLQNLGQGPELLIRYENEEAVDDSQLPKDRFSAERLKGVDSTLKIQPAELGDSAVYLCASSLRQGVEAFFGQGTRLTVV.

The V call is TRBV11-2, the J call TRBJ2-4; D might be TRBD1 (5 bases). Germline CDR1 reads SGHAT; CDR2 reads FQNNGV. This CDR3 is 14 amino acids long. The V gene lost 7 bases and the J gene lost 3 bases, with 13 bases spanning the gap. The CDR3 spells CASNSDKGKNIQYF. The CDR3 nucleotides are TGTGCCAGCAACTCGGACAAGGGCAAAAACATTCAGTACTTC.

The chain employs TRBV19 and TRBJ2-2, with D maybe TRBD2 (7 bases). The CDR3 runs to 15 residues. The V end lost 6 bases, the J end lost 10 bases, and 21 bases lay between the germline ends. CDR1 and CDR2 (germline): LNHDA, SQIVND (reference sequence). Written as DNA, the CDR3 is TGTGCCAGTAGGGACCCAGGGAGGGGGGGAGCGGAGCTGTTTTTT. Residues: CASRDPGRGGAELFF.

In regard to this clone: An end of the junction does not agree with germline; a read error may underlie this. The CDR3 here is CASSFQLGSTDTQYF. Written as DNA, the CDR3 is TGTGCTAGCAGCTTCCAGCTCGGGAGCACAGATACGCAGTATTTT. The chain carries TRBV7-7 and TRBJ2-3, with D unclear. CDR1 is SSHAT and CDR2 is FNYEAQ in the germline V gene (reference sequence). There are 15 residues in the CDR3.

The chain is built from TRBV10-1 and TRBJ2-1; 7 nucleotides align to TRBD2. In germline, CDR1 is WNHNN, CDR2 SYGVQD (reference sequence). The CDR3 spans 16 residues. Trimming took 1 base from V and 2 from J; bases not matched to a gene: 5. This CDR3 reads CASSEFRTRPYNEQFF. In nucleotides, the CDR3 is TGCGCCAGCAGTGAGTTTCGGACTAGGCCCTACAATGAGCAGTTCTTC.

V and J are TRBV27 and TRBJ2-2; D is unresolved. This CDR3 spans 15 amino acids. Trimming stripped 3 bases from V and 6 bases from J, with 14 bases between. The germline V gene encodes CDR1 MNHEY and CDR2 SMNVEV (reference sequence). Here the CDR3 reads CASSLNSLRSGELFF. The CDR3 region has the DNA TGTGCCAGCAGTTTGAACAGCCTACGTTCCGGGGAGCTGTTTTTT.

The genes are TRBV4-1 and TRBJ2-7, with 7 bases aligning to TRBD1. CDR3 length: 16 residues. V shed 0 bases, J shed 7 bases, and the junction held 12 bases outside the gene matches. The germline gives CDR1 MGHRA, CDR2 YSYEKL. Written as DNA, the CDR3 is TGCGCCAGCAGCCAAGATTTTGGACAGGTCCGGCGAGAGCAGTACTTC. Its protein is CASSQDFGQVRREQYF.

The chain uses TRBV18 and TRBJ1-1, with 7 bases matching TRBD1. Per germline, CDR1 KGHSH and CDR2 LQKENI. This CDR3 has 14 residues. The V segment lost 5 bases and the J segment 2 bases; nucleotides outside the gene matches: 5. The CDR3 protein is CASSNRGPNTEAFF. The DNA for the CDR3 is TGTGCCAGCTCAAACAGGGGACCCAACACTGAAGCTTTCTTT. The entire variable domain, with the rest obtained from reference TRBV18 and TRBJ1-1, is as follows: NAGVMQNPRHLVRRRGQEARLRCSPMKGHSHVYWYRQLPEEGLKFMVYLQKENIIDESGMPKERFSAEFPKEGPSILRIQQVVRGDSAAYFCASSNRGPNTEAFFGQGTRLTVV.